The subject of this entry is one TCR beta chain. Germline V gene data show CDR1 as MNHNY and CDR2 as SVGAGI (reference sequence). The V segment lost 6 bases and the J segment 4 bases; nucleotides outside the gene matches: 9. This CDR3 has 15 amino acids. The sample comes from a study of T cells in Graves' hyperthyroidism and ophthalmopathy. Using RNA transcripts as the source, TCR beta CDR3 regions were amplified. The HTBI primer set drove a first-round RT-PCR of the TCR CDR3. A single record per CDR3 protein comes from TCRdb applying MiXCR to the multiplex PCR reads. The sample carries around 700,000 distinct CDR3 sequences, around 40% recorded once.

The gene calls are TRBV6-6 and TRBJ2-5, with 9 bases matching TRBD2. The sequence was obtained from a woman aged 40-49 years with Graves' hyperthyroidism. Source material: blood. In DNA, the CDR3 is TGTGCCAGCAGACTCGGCGGGGGGGGCCGAGAGACCCAGTACTTC. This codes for CASRLGGGGRETQYF.